These 27 T cell receptor beta chains were sequenced from one sample in a study of radiation and T cells in renal cell carcinoma. As for treatment: treatment-naive control, cytoreductive nephrectomy. Clones were read by immunoSEQ multiplex PCR, and TCRdb kept only the in-frame ones, dropping some. The sample contains more than 15,000 clones, roughly 60% of which appear only once. The input for sequencing was tumor tissue, taken from a patient whose treatment was nephrectomy without radiotherapy. The receptors here all came from a man aged 50 or older with renal cell carcinoma.

The chain joins TRBV5-1 to TRBJ1-2; D is unresolved. The CDR3 runs to 14 residues. Germline V lookup: CDR1 SGHRS, CDR2 YFSETQ. V lost 0 bases and J 1 base, leaving 7 bases between the germline ends. The CDR3 DNA sequence: TGCGCCAGCAGCTTGGATTCCGGTAACTATGGCTACACCTTC. Amino acids: CASSLDSGNYGYTF.

This clone has just one count. CDR3 DNA: TGTGCCAGCAGCCCCGGACAGAGCACCGGGGAGCTGTTTTTT. It yields the protein CASSPGQSTGELFF. V usage is TRBV7-2 and J usage is TRBJ2-2; possibly TRBD1 for D (6 bases). Trimming stripped 5 bases from V and 4 bases from J, with 11 bases between. This CDR3 is 14 amino acids long. Germline V CDR1 and CDR2: SGHTA, FQGNSA.

This clone was seen a single time. V and J are TRBV6-6 and TRBJ1-2; no clear D. Trimming removed 4 bases from V and 7 bases from J, with 16 bases in between. CDR1 MNHNY and CDR2 SVGAGI come from the germline V gene (reference sequence). The CDR3 totals 14 residues. In DNA form, the CDR3 reads TGTGCCAGCAGTTCGGCAGAGGCTTATGGTGGCTACACCTTC. Translated, it gives CASSSAEAYGGYTF.

The chain employs TRBV2 and TRBJ1-4, with 8 bases fitting TRBD1. Germline V gene data show CDR1 as SNHLY and CDR2 as FYNNEI. The CDR3 runs to 15 residues. J was trimmed by 6 bases and V by 8 bases; bases with no gene match: 11. CDR3 sequence: CASLRTGYTYEKLFF. In DNA form, the CDR3 reads TGTGCCAGCTTGCGGACAGGGTACACTTATGAAAAACTGTTTTTT.

The chain employs TRBV29-1 and TRBJ1-1; perhaps TRBD1 as D (6 bases). The V end lost 6 bases, the J end lost 6 bases, and 14 bases lay between the germline ends. The CDR3 has 12 amino acids. Germline V gene data show CDR1 as SQVTM and CDR2 as ANQGSEA. CDR3 amino acids: CSVIQGVAEAFF. The CDR3 DNA reads as TGCAGCGTGATACAGGGTGTCGCTGAAGCTTTCTTT.

This clone was recorded many times. J is TRBJ1-2 and V is TRBV6-5; D is ambiguous. CDR1 MNHEY and CDR2 SVGAGI come from the germline V gene. V shed 0 bases and J shed 8 bases, with 13 bases lying between them. This CDR3 region has 14 residues. The chain's CDR3 is CASSYSGSRRGYTF. DNA of the CDR3: TGTGCCAGCAGTTACTCCGGGTCGCGGCGAGGCTACACCTTC.

The V gene is TRBV4-2, the J gene TRBJ1-4; TRBD1 matches at 9 bases. Germline CDR1 LGHNA, CDR2 YNFKEQ. This CDR3 is 15 amino acids long. J gave up 7 bases and V 4 bases, and 7 bases lay outside the gene matches. CDR3 region: CASSRVRQGGEKLFF. CDR3 nucleotide sequence: TGTGCCAGCAGCCGGGTTAGACAGGGGGGTGAAAAACTGTTTTTT.

The chain employs TRBV9 and TRBJ1-2; D is ambiguous. Per the germline V gene, CDR1 is SGDLS and CDR2 is YYNGEE. V was shortened by 5 bases and J by 4 bases, with 12 bases between the two germline ends. The CDR3 runs to 13 residues. The CDR3 here is CASSDKGSYGYTF. The CDR3 region has the DNA TGTGCCAGCAGTGACAAGGGTTCCTATGGCTACACCTTC.

The rearrangement links TRBV5-1 to TRBJ2-1; 8 bases map to TRBD1. The germline gives CDR1 SGHRS, CDR2 YFSETQ. J lost 4 bases, V lost 6 bases, and 12 bases had no gene match. The CDR3 consists of 16 residues. CDR3 sequence (DNA): TGCGCCAGCACCTCCGGAGGGGGACAGGCATACAATGAGCAGTTCTTC. Protein: CASTSGGGQAYNEQFF.

This clone occurred a few times. The chain links TRBV19 to TRBJ1-2, with 7 nucleotides matching TRBD1. J lost 5 bases, V lost 5 bases, and 11 bases had no gene match. Germline CDR1 LNHDA, CDR2 SQIVND (reference sequence). CDR3 size: 15 residues. CDR3 sequence: CASSPEGQLSYGYTF. The CDR3 DNA reads TGTGCCAGTAGTCCCGAGGGACAGCTGAGTTATGGCTACACCTTC.

V and J are TRBV4-2 and TRBJ1-1, with D perhaps TRBD1 (5 bases). The CDR3 sequence is 15 residues long. Trimming shortened V by 0 bases and J by 1 base, and 9 bases separated the two germline ends. CDR1 is LGHNA and CDR2 is YNFKEQ in the germline V gene. CDR3 nucleotides: TGTGCCAGCAGCCAAGACAGGGTGCGGAACACTGAAGCTTTCTTT. It yields the protein CASSQDRVRNTEAFF.

This clone was detected only once. The rearrangement joins TRBV6-1 to TRBJ1-6; unclear D gene. CDR1 is MNHNS, CDR2 SASEGT, per germline. Deletions cut 7 bases from V and 8 bases from J, with 12 bases between. This CDR3 contains 13 residues. The CDR3 loop reads CASTESPDSPLHF. For the CDR3, the DNA is TGTGCCAGCACCGAATCCCCAGATTCACCCCTCCACTTT.

CDR3 nucleotide sequence: TGTGCCAGCGTCAGGGTGGGTGAGCAGTTCTTC. Translation gives CASVRVGEQFF. This sequence joins TRBV6-6 and TRBJ2-1; D is perhaps TRBD1 (5 bases). The CDR3 consists of 11 residues. With 8 bases removed from V and 9 bases from J, the gap between germline ends came to 11 bases. Per germline, CDR1 MNHNY and CDR2 SVGAGI (reference sequence).

The V and J genes are TRBV4-3 and TRBJ1-2; the D is unclear. Germline V gene data show CDR1 as LGHNA and CDR2 as YSLEER. CDR3 length: 14 residues. Trimming removed 0 bases at V and 4 bases at J, with 9 bases between. This CDR3 reads CASSQDRSSYGYTF. The CDR3 DNA reads as TGCGCCAGCAGCCAAGACCGTTCCTCCTATGGCTACACCTTC.

This chain links TRBV9 with TRBJ2-2; D is uncertain. V lost 0 bases and J 6 bases, leaving 6 bases between the germline ends. This CDR3 spans 13 amino acids. The germline V gene encodes CDR1 SGDLS and CDR2 YYNGEE. CDR3 in amino acids: CASSVDGAGELFF. CDR3 nucleotide sequence: TGTGCCAGCAGCGTAGATGGCGCCGGGGAGCTGTTTTTT.

The table lists this clone with a few counts. This chain joins TRBV6-5 and TRBJ1-1; tentative D call: TRBD1 (6 bases). Germline CDR1 MNHEY, CDR2 SVGAGI. This CDR3 region has 16 residues. The V end lost 0 bases, the J end lost 0 bases, and 11 bases lay between the germline ends. CDR3 in amino acids: CASSYSGAMMNTEAFF. CDR3 sequence (DNA): TGTGCCAGCAGTTACTCGGGGGCCATGATGAACACTGAAGCTTTCTTT.

This clone was counted once. The chain has TRBV9 and TRBJ2-1; no firm D call. The CDR3 runs 14 residues. Trimming took off 1 base at V and 8 bases at J, with 13 bases between the two ends. Per the germline V gene, CDR1 is SGDLS and CDR2 is YYNGEE. CDR3 sequence (DNA): TGTGCCAGCAGCGTATTTGAGAGAATCGATGAGCAGTTCTTC. Its protein product is CASSVFERIDEQFF. The whole variable domain, remainder taken from reference TRBV9 and TRBJ2-1, is DSGVTQTPKHLITATGQRVTLRCSPRSGDLSVYWYQQSLDQGLQFLIQYYNGEERAKGNILERFSAQQFPDLHSELNLSSLELGDSALYFCASSVFERIDEQFFGPGTRLTVL.

This rearrangement joins TRBV5-8 to TRBJ2-7, with 7 bases that match TRBD1. Germline CDR1 SGHTS, CDR2 YDEGEE. V lost 0 bases and J lost 3; bases outside the gene matches: 3. The CDR3 runs to 14 residues. This CDR3 is CASSLAGTVYEQYF. The DNA for the CDR3 is TGTGCCAGCAGCTTGGCCGGGACAGTCTACGAGCAGTACTTC.

The chain is built from TRBV27 and TRBJ2-6; D is unresolved. This CDR3 region has 15 residues. V was trimmed by 0 bases and J by 4 bases, leaving 7 bases between them. The germline V gene has CDR1 MNHEY and CDR2 SMNVEV (reference sequence). Here the CDR3 reads CASSLSLGGANVLTF. CDR3 nucleotide sequence: TGTGCCAGCAGTTTATCGCTTGGAGGGGCCAACGTCCTGACTTTC.

The J gene is TRBJ2-2, the V gene TRBV13; 8 bases fit TRBD2. Germline V gene sequence: CDR1 PRHDT, CDR2 FYEKMQ (reference sequence). There are 16 residues in the CDR3. V was clipped by 3 bases and J by 3 bases; unmatched bases: 6. The DNA for the CDR3 is TGTGCCAGCAGCTTCTCTAGCGGGTGGGACACCGGGGAGCTGTTTTTT. Translation gives CASSFSSGWDTGELFF.

This clone was recorded once. The genes are TRBV5-6 and TRBJ1-1; no firm D call. V lost 1 base, J lost 6 bases, and 13 bases lay in between. The CDR3 contains 14 residues. Germline CDR1 SGHDT, CDR2 YYEEEE. CDR3 bases: TGTGCCAGCAGCTTGTTTGTCCAATCCTCTGAAGCTTTCTTT. The encoded protein is CASSLFVQSSEAFF.

This clone was observed once. J is TRBJ1-3 and V is TRBV7-2, with 9 bases aligning to TRBD1. In germline, CDR1 is SGHTA, CDR2 FQGNSA. This CDR3 contains 15 residues. Losses at the gene ends were 3 bases for V and 1 base for J; bases not matched to a gene: 1. The chain's CDR3 is CASSFDRGSGNTIYF. The CDR3 DNA follows: TGTGCCAGCAGCTTCGACAGGGGGTCTGGAAACACCATATATTTT.

The chain joins TRBV7-2 to TRBJ1-1; D unclear. Germline V CDR1 and CDR2: SGHTA, FQGNSA. The CDR3 spans 11 residues. Between the trimmed V and J ends, which lost 5 bases and 5 bases, there was a span of 6 bases. The CDR3 sequence: CASSPQTEAFF. In nucleotides, the CDR3 is TGTGCCAGCAGCCCGCAGACTGAAGCTTTCTTT.

The chain uses TRBV18 and TRBJ2-3; TRBD2 matches at 13 bases. Germline V gives CDR1 KGHSH, CDR2 LQKENI. The CDR3 is made up of 16 amino acids. V was pared by 5 bases and J by 1 base, with 3 bases of the junction left unmatched. The CDR3 DNA is TGTGCCAGCTCAAGGACTAGCGGGAGTGGCACAGATACGCAGTATTTT. This sequence encodes CASSRTSGSGTDTQYF.

V usage is TRBV4-1 and J usage is TRBJ2-6; weak D call: TRBD2 (5 bases). Germline CDR1 and CDR2: MGHRA and YSYEKL. This CDR3 comprises 18 residues. The ends were cut back, 4 bases at V and 2 bases at J, with 18 bases in the middle. The CDR3 protein is CASSPILRKEAGANVLTF. The CDR3 DNA follows: TGCGCCAGCAGCCCCATTCTGCGAAAGGAGGCTGGGGCCAACGTCCTGACTTTC.

Here the CDR3 DNA reads TGTGCCAGCAGGGCCGGGACAGGCTTTGGGGAGACCCAGTACTTC. Its translation: CASRAGTGFGETQYF. The chain couples TRBV2 to TRBJ2-5, with 8 bases matching TRBD1. Germline values: CDR1 SNHLY, CDR2 FYNNEI. The CDR3 totals 15 residues. V gave up 6 bases and J gave up 5 bases; unmatched junction bases: 11.

The chain recombines TRBV2 with TRBJ1-6, with D possibly matching TRBD1 (6 bases). The CDR3 is 12 residues long. V was shortened by 1 base and J by 16 bases, with 11 bases between the two germline ends. Per the germline V gene, CDR1 is SNHLY and CDR2 is FYNNEI. CDR3 residues: CASSEEMGQLHF. The CDR3 DNA reads as TGTGCCAGCAGTGAAGAAATGGGACAACTCCACTTT. Using reference TRBV2 and TRBJ1-6 for the parts outside the CDR3, the full variable domain is EPEVTQTPSHQVTQMGQEVILRCVPISNHLYFYWYRQILGQKVEFLVSFYNNEISEKSEIFDDQFSVERPDGSNFTLKIRSTKLEDSAMYFCASSEEMGQLHFGNGTRLTVT.